This T cell receptor (beta chain) was recovered during a study of blood T cell repertoires in COVID-19. Across the whole study: The United States, Italy and Spain supplied acute and convalescent COVID-19 samples. PBMCs, B-cell-depleted T cells, or T cells were the source of the cDNA or gDNA that made up the material.

Seattle participants joined during active infection and were tracked over time. As originally analysed: For nucleated cells, counts were estimated from reference gene primer amplification. Sequenced by immunoSEQ multiplex PCR; TCRdb stores in-frame clones only, minus some. D and trimming were read from the DNA, whereas the V and J calls and clone size are those reported in that table. The profile shows 120,000 or so clones, 81% of them singletons. V dropped 3 bases and J dropped 2; count of bases not matched to a gene: 2. CDR3 length equals 14 residues. The germline V gene encodes CDR1 SGHTA and CDR2 FQGNSA.

The receptor comes from a man aged 25-40 years with COVID-19, enrolled during active disease. Sequenced sample: peripheral blood. J is TRBJ2-7 and V is TRBV7-2, with TRBD2 matching 9 bases. The CDR3 protein is CASSFGGGAYEQYF. Written as DNA, the CDR3 is TGTGCCAGCAGCTTTGGCGGGGGGGCCTACGAGCAGTACTTC.